This T cell receptor beta chain is drawn from a study of T cells in localized non-small cell lung cancer. Study results and limitations: The tumor had only one region sequenced, so heterogeneity remains possible. An association was observed between higher blood T cell density and longer overall survival.

About this clone: Antigen: not known.

The repertoire was sequenced with immunoSEQ multiplex PCR; TCRdb's copy has only in-frame clones and lacks some. The table lists 1,700 or so clones, less than 40% of them singletons, with approximately 8.1% in the top ten. V lost 7 bases, J lost 7 bases, and 19 bases lay in between. Germline CDR1 is MNHGY and CDR2 is SAAAGT. The length of the CDR3 is 14 residues. This TCR was recovered from an older female donor with stage II squamous cell lung carcinoma. This chain connects TRBV6-8 to TRBJ2-5; the D gene is possibly TRBD2 (7 bases). The input for sequencing was normal lung tissue next to the tumor, taken before any cancer treatment. The CDR3 region is CASNNGGGQPTQYF. CDR3 nucleotides: TGTGCCAGCAATAATGGGGGGGGGCAGCCGACCCAGTACTTC.